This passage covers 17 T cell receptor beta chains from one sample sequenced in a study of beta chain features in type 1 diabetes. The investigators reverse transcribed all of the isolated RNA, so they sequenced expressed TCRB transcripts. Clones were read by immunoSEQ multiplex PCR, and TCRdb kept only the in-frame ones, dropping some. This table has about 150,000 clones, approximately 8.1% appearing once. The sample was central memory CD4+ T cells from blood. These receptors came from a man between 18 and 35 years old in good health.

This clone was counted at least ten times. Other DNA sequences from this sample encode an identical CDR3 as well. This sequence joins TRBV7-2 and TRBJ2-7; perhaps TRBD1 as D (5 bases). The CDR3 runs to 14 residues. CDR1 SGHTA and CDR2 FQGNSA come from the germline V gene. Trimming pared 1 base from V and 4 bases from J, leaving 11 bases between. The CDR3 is CASSLVGRAYEQYF. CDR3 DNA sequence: TGTGCCAGCAGCTTAGTGGGCAGGGCATACGAGCAGTACTTC.

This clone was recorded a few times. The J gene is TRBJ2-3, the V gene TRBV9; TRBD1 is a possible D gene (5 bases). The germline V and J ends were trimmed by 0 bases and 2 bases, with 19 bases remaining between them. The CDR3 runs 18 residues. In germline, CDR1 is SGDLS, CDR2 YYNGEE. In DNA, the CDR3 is TGTGCCAGCAGCGTAGAATCAGGCAGGGCAAAAGCCACAGATACGCAGTATTTT. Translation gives CASSVESGRAKATDTQYF. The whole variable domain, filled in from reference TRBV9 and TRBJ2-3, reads DSGVTQTPKHLITATGQRVTLRCSPRSGDLSVYWYQQSLDQGLQFLIQYYNGEERAKGNILERFSAQQFPDLHSELNLSSLELGDSALYFCASSVESGRAKATDTQYFGPGTRLTVL.

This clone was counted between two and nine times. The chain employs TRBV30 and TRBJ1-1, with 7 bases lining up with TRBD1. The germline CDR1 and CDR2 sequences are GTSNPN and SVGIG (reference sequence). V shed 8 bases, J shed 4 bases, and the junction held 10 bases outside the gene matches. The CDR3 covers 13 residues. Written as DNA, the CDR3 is TGTGCCAAGAAGAGACAGGGATTCACTGAAGCTTTCTTT. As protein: CAKKRQGFTEAFF.

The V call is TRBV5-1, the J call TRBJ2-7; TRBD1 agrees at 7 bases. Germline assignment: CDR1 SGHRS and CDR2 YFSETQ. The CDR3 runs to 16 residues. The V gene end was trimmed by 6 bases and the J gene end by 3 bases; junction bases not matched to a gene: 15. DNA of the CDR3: TGCGCCAGCAACACGGCCACCGGGACAGAAATCTACGAGCAGTACTTC. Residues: CASNTATGTEIYEQYF.

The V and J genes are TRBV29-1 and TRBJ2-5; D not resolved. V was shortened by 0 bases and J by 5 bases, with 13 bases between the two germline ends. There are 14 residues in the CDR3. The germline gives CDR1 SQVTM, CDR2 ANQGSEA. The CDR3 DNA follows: TGCAGCGTTGAAGATCCGGGTCTCCTGGAGACCCAGTACTTC. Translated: CSVEDPGLLETQYF.

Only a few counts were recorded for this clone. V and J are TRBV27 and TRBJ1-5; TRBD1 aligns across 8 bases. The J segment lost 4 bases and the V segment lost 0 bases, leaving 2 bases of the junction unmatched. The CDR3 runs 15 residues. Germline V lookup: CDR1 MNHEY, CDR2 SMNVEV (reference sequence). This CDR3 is CASSLSGQANQPQHF. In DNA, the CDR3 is TGTGCCAGCAGTTTATCGGGACAGGCAAATCAGCCCCAGCATTTT.

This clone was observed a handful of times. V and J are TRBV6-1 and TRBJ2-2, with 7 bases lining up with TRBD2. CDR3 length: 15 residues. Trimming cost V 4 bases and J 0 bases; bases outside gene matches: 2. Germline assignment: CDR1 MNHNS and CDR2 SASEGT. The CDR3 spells CASSASGTNTGELFF. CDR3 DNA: TGTGCCAGCAGTGCTAGCGGTACGAACACCGGGGAGCTGTTTTTT.

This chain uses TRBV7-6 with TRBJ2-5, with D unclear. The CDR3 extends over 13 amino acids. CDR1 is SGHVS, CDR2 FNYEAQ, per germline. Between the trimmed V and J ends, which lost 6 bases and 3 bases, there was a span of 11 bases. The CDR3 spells CASRGSSKETQYF. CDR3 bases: TGTGCCAGCAGAGGTAGCAGTAAAGAGACCCAGTACTTC. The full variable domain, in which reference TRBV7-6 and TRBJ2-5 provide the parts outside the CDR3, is GAGVSQSPRYKVTKRGQDVALRCDPISGHVSLYWYRQALGQGPEFLTYFNYEAQQDKSGLPNDRFSAERPEGSISTLTIQRTEQRDSAMYRCASRGSSKETQYFGPGTRLLVL.

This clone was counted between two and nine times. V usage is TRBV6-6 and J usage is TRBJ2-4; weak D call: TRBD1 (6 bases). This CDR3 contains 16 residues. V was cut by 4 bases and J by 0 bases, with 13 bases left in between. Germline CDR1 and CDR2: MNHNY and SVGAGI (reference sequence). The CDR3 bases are TGTGCCAGCAGTTCAGGGGAAAATTTAGCCAAAAACATTCAGTACTTC. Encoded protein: CASSSGENLAKNIQYF.

The CDR3 DNA follows: TGTGCCATCAGTGAGGTGGTAGCGGGAGTCTACAATGAGCAGTTCTTC. Amino acids: CAISEVVAGVYNEQFF. The chain couples TRBV10-3 to TRBJ2-1; 9 positions match TRBD2. Germline lookup yields CDR1 ENHRY and CDR2 SYGVKD. Trimming removed 2 bases from V and 3 bases from J; junction bases left unmatched: 5. This CDR3 has 16 residues.

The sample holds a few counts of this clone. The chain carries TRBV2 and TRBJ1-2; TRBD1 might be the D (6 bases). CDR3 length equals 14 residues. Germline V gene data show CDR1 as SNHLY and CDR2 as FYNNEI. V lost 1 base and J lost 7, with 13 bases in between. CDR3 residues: CASSEGQGIGGYTF. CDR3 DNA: TGTGCCAGCAGTGAAGGCCAGGGGATCGGTGGCTACACCTTC.

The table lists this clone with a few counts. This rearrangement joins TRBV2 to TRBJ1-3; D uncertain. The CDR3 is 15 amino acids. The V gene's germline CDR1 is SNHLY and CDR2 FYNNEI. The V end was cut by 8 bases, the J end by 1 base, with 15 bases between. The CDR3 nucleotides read TGTGCCAGCTCCCCTAGCGTTGGGTCTGGAAACACCATATATTTT. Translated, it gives CASSPSVGSGNTIYF.

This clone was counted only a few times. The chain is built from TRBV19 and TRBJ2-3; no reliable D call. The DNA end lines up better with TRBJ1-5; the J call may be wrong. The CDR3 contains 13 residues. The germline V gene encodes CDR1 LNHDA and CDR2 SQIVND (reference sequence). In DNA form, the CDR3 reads TGTGCCAGTAGTATGGAGGACGTGGATACGCAGCATTTT. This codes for CASSMEDVDTQHF.

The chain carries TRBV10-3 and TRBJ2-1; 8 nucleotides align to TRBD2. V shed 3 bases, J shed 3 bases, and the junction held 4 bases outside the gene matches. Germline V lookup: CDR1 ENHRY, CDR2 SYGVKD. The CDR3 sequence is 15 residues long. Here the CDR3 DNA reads TGTGCCATCAGTGAAGGGCTAGCGGGCTACAATGAGCAGTTCTTC. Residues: CAISEGLAGYNEQFF.

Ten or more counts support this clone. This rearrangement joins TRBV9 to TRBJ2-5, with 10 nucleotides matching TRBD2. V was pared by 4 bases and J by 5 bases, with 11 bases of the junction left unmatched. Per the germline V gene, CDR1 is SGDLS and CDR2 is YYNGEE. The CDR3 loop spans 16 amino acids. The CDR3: CASSNPPSGGGETQYF. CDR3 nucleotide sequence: TGTGCCAGCAGCAACCCGCCTAGCGGGGGAGGCGAGACCCAGTACTTC.

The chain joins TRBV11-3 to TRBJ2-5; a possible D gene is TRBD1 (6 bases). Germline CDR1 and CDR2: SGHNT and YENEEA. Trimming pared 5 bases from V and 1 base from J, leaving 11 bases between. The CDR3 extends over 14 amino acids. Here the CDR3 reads CASSRDMGQETQYF. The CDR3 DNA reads TGTGCCAGCAGCAGGGACATGGGCCAAGAGACCCAGTACTTC. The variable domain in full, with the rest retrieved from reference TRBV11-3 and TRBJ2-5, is EAGVVQSPRYKIIEKKQPVAFWCNPISGHNTLYWYLQNLGQGPELLIRYENEEAVDDSQLPKDRFSAERLKGVDSTLKIQPAELGDSAVYLCASSRDMGQETQYFGPGTRLLVL.

This CDR3 is CASSQEGKRGAEAFF. CDR3 bases: TGTGCCAGCAGCCAAGAAGGCAAAAGGGGTGCTGAAGCTTTCTTT. J is TRBJ1-1 and V is TRBV4-2, with D perhaps matching TRBD1 (5 bases). The CDR3 contains 15 residues. Trimming cost V 0 bases and J 6 bases, with 14 bases left between them. CDR1 is LGHNA and CDR2 is YNFKEQ in the germline V gene.